This T cell receptor beta chain comes out of a study of T cells in Graves' hyperthyroidism and ophthalmopathy. Study-wide findings and caveats: Most expanded thyroid clonotypes above 0.001 recurred in blood.

Any patient presenting with uncontrolled infection, other autoimmune disease, pregnancy or lactation was left out. V shed 4 bases and J 4 bases; nucleotides not matched to a gene: 5. This CDR3 region has 14 residues. Germline-derived CDR1 and CDR2 are LGHDT and YNNKEL (reference sequence). Researchers took RNA transcripts and amplified the TCR beta CDR3 regions from them. The TCR CDR3 was amplified in a first-round RT-PCR using the HTBI primer set. TCRdb ran MiXCR on the multiplex PCR reads and lists one entry per CDR3 protein. The sample has roughly 630,000 distinct CDR3 sequences, about 15% seen once. This clonotype has at least ten counts. No antigen is known for it.

Sequencing input: blood. The origin of this receptor is a woman in her twenties or thirties with Graves' hyperthyroidism. The chain couples TRBV3-1 to TRBJ2-3; 7 bases agree with TRBD1. The CDR3 nucleotides are TGTGCCAGCAGCCCCTGGGACAGTTCAGATACGCAGTATTTT. It specifies CASSPWDSSDTQYF.